This T cell receptor beta chain derives from a study of CXCR3-negative and CXCR3-positive naive CD8 T cells (dated by TCRdb to about 2019). Study-wide context: In total, roughly 140 million TRB reads were obtained, corresponding to roughly 1.5 +/- 0.3 million reads per library. Data from 11 donors, pooled across two independent experiments, went into the diversity and physicochemical repertoire analyses. TRBV-TRBJ cluster analysis included naive subsets from about 5 donors and memory cells from 3 donors. Paper-wide results and their limitations: CXCR3 expression partially decreased after cryopreservation, so most assays used freshly isolated PBMCs. Repertoire diversity was comparably high in both naive subsets but much lower in memory CD8+ T cells. Similar TRBV-TRBJ usage was shown by naive CXCR3-negative and CXCR3-positive cells from the same donor, whereas distinct patterns were shown by memory cells. Surface CD5, linked to self-reactivity in mice, was comparable between naive subsets; TCR interaction strength was therefore also inferred from TRB CDR3 physicochemical properties. TRB CDR3s from CXCR3-positive naive cells showed higher hydrophobicity (lower Kidera factor 4), lower energy, and higher strength and volume indices than CXCR3-negative naive cells.

This sample was sequenced with a NextSeq 550. The Human TCR Profiling Kit (MiLaboratory) was used to prepare UMI-labeled 5' RACE TRB cDNA libraries. cDNA synthesis used the entire amount of extracted RNA, and PCR amplification then used the entire amount of cDNA produced. The libraries were made side by side, with each library going through the same number of PCR cycles. In the source study's methods: With a requirement of at least two reads per UMI, MIGEC and MiXCR extracted about 57,000 +/- 9,900 unique UMI-labeled TRB cDNA molecules per library. Each library averaged about 37,000 +/- 9,700 functional in-frame TRB CDR3 nucleotide clonotypes without stop codons. After downsampling to 5000 UMI-labeled TRB molecules per sample, diversity metrics, including normalized Shannon-Wiener and Chao1, were computed in VDJtools. VDJtools was used to calculate clonotype-size-weighted physicochemical properties of the central five CDR3 residues, namely interaction energy, strength, volume and Kidera factor 4. TCRdb reprocessed the reads; each CDR3 protein sequence makes one entry, and DNA is unavailable. These V and J calls derive from TCRdb rather than the authors' analysis. The sample's records list about 120,000 distinct CDR3 sequences. Around 0.36% of the sample goes to the ten largest clones.

In regard to this clonotype: Its antigen target is currently unknown.

Each CD8+ T cell subset was flow-sorted in triplicate, and some 310,000 cells per subset were placed directly into RLT lysis buffer. To keep memory contaminants out, a stringent definition of naive CD8+ T cells was applied: CD45RO-CCR7+CD27+CD95-. Peripheral blood mononuclear cells were isolated from buffy coats by standard density gradient centrifugation. A FACSAria III was used to flow-sort naive CXCR3-negative and CXCR3-positive CD8+ T cells. Total RNA was extracted from sorted cells using an RNeasy Mini Kit. The specimen sequenced was naive CXCR3+ CD8+ T cells from blood. The cell subset or site label of this sample denotes: CD45RO-CCR7+CD27+CD95- naive CD8+ T cells expressing CXCR3 (TNR3+). The TCR was taken from a human donor in good health. Some clones in this sample may be carry-over from other donors' samples.

The CDR3 is CASSGDRGPPRFYEQYF. This receptor chain uses TRBV2 and TRBJ2-7; the TRBD1 assignment by TCRdb is unverifiable without DNA. CDR1 and CDR2 are read off the germline V gene as SNHLY and FYNNEI. The CDR3 holds 17 amino acids from the cysteine to the phenylalanine. DNA was not recorded.